This passage covers 26 T cell receptor beta chains from one sample sequenced in a study of T cells in Graves' hyperthyroidism and ophthalmopathy. From RNA transcripts, TCR beta CDR3 regions were amplified. Initially, a first-round RT-PCR of the TCR CDR3 employed the HTBI primer set. From the multiplex PCR reads, TCRdb called clonotypes with MiXCR, one entry per CDR3 protein. The sample consists of a few hundred thousand distinct CDR3 sequences, around 19% of them appearing once. The sample was blood. These receptors all come from a middle-aged man with Graves' ophthalmopathy.

This clonotype was detected many times. The chain carries TRBV28 and TRBJ1-1, with 7 bases that match TRBD1. Looked up from germline, CDR1 is MDHEN and CDR2 is SYDVKM. The CDR3 length is 15 residues. V was clipped by 5 bases and J by 1 base; unmatched bases: 7. The CDR3 sequence is CASSLRTGSNTEAFF. CDR3 nucleotide sequence: TGTGCCAGCAGTCTCAGGACAGGTTCGAACACTGAAGCTTTCTTT.

This clonotype was recorded at least ten times. The chain couples TRBV29-1 to TRBJ1-5, with 9 bases lining up with TRBD1. The CDR3 length is 13 residues. In germline, CDR1 is SQVTM, CDR2 ANQGSEA. With V trimmed by 7 bases and J by 7 bases, 8 bases remained unmatched. CDR3 DNA: TGCAGCGCCCAGACAGGGGGTCAACAGCCCCAGCATTTT. Its protein product is CSAQTGGQQPQHF.

On this clonotype itself: A read error is possible here, since a much larger clone lies one base away. The chain's CDR3 is CASSTGTSGADTQYF. In nucleotides, the CDR3 is TGTGCCAGCAGTACCGGGACCTCCGGGGCAGATACGCAGTATTTT. This sequence joins TRBV27 and TRBJ2-3; D tentatively reads TRBD1 or TRBD2 (5 bases each). Germline V gives CDR1 MNHEY, CDR2 SMNVEV (reference sequence). The V gene lost 5 bases and the J gene lost 4 bases, with 16 bases spanning the gap. The CDR3 totals 15 residues.

Ten or more counts support this clonotype. This rearrangement joins TRBV7-8 to TRBJ2-7; possibly TRBD2 for D (5 bases). In germline, CDR1 is SGHVS, CDR2 FQNEAQ. Trimming removed 0 bases from V and 3 bases from J, with 18 bases in between. This CDR3 is 17 amino acids long. CDR3 protein: CASSLAVSGVLLYEQYF. CDR3 coding DNA: TGTGCCAGCAGCTTAGCGGTCAGCGGAGTCCTCCTCTACGAGCAGTACTTC.

The V gene is TRBV28, the J gene TRBJ1-2; D not certain. This CDR3 is built from 13 residues. The V end lost 6 bases, the J end lost 8 bases, and 16 bases lay between the germline ends. Germline V lookup: CDR1 MDHEN, CDR2 SYDVKM. CDR3 DNA: TGTGCCAGCAGATCCCCCCAAAGGGTAGGCTACACCTTC. It specifies CASRSPQRVGYTF.

CDR3 sequence: CASSAAKGGGSPLHF. The CDR3 nucleotides are TGTGCCAGCAGCGCCGCAAAGGGTGGTGGTTCACCCCTCCACTTT. The chain combines TRBV5-4 with TRBJ1-6, with D uncertain. Looked up from germline, CDR1 is SGHNT and CDR2 is YYREEE (reference sequence). Deletions cut 4 bases from V and 9 bases from J, with 17 bases between. This CDR3 has 15 residues.

This clonotype was picked up a small number of times. The chain carries TRBV13 and TRBJ2-1; 7 bases fit TRBD2. Trimming at V came to 4 bases and at J to 7 bases, leaving 13 bases not matched to a gene. There are 16 residues in the CDR3. Germline V lookup: CDR1 PRHDT, CDR2 FYEKMQ (reference sequence). CDR3 nucleotide sequence: TGTGCCAGCAGCTCCCCCGAGGAGGGAGGGATAAATGAGCAGTTCTTC. This gives the protein CASSSPEEGGINEQFF.

This clonotype has at least ten counts. This chain connects TRBV12-3 or TRBV12-4 to TRBJ2-2, with 13 bases fitting TRBD2. CDR3 length: 16 amino acids. With 5 bases clipped from V and 7 bases from J, the junction kept 7 bases outside the gene matches. CDR3 residues: CASSPGLAGARGELFF. CDR3 sequence (DNA): TGTGCCAGCAGTCCTGGACTAGCGGGAGCCCGCGGGGAGCTGTTTTTT.

This clonotype was recorded many times. This chain links TRBV3-1 with TRBJ2-1, with TRBD2 identical over 10 bases. Losses at the gene ends were 4 bases for V and 4 bases for J; bases not matched to a gene: 1. CDR3 size: 14 residues. Looked up from germline, CDR1 is LGHDT and CDR2 is YNNKEL (reference sequence). CDR3 amino acids: CASSRSGRYNEQFF. CDR3 in DNA: TGTGCCAGCAGCCGTAGCGGGAGGTACAATGAGCAGTTCTTC.

The rearrangement joins TRBV9 to TRBJ1-4, with TRBD1 matching 10 bases. CDR3 length: 13 amino acids. CDR1 is SGDLS and CDR2 is YYNGEE in the germline V gene. The trim removed 9 bases at V and 8 bases at J, leaving 7 bases unmatched. DNA of the CDR3: TGTGCCATTCAGACAGGGGGCGGCGAAAAACTGTTTTTT. Translation: CAIQTGGGEKLFF.

The gene calls are TRBV19 and TRBJ1-1; TRBD1 matches 8 bases. The CDR3 runs to 15 residues. In germline, CDR1 is LNHDA, CDR2 SQIVND (reference sequence). Losses at the gene ends were 3 bases for V and 3 bases for J; bases not matched to a gene: 6. The CDR3 sequence is CASSIRTGTDTEAFF. The DNA for the CDR3 is TGTGCCAGTAGTATCCGGACAGGGACGGACACTGAAGCTTTCTTT.

The gene calls are TRBV15 and TRBJ1-2; D is unclear. With 2 bases removed from V and 7 bases from J, the gap between germline ends came to 5 bases. Per the germline V gene, CDR1 is LNHNV and CDR2 is YYDKDF (reference sequence). The CDR3 is 11 amino acids. Here the CDR3 reads CATSRSIGYTF. The CDR3 nucleotides read TGTGCCACCAGCAGAAGCATTGGCTACACCTTC.

Comments on this clonotype: This may come from a read error, since a much larger clone is one base off. The CDR3 region is CATSIFDRRNTIYF. DNA for the CDR3: TGTGCCACCAGCATTTTTGACAGGCGAAACACCATATATTTT. This chain connects TRBV11-2 to TRBJ1-3; possibly TRBD1 for D (6 bases). The CDR3 runs 14 residues. Germline V gene lookup returns CDR1 SGHAT and CDR2 FQNNGV. Full variable domain (outside the CDR3, taken from reference TRBV11-2 and TRBJ1-3): EAGVAQSPRYKIIEKRQSVAFWCNPISGHATLYWYQQILGQGPKLLIQFQNNGVVDDSQLPKDRFSAERLKGVDSTLKIQPAKLEDSAVYLCATSIFDRRNTIYFGEGSWLTVV.

There are many counts of this clonotype. The rearrangement uses TRBV6-1 and TRBJ2-7; the D gene is possibly TRBD1 (6 bases). The CDR3 is 13 residues long. Trimming left V 5 bases short and J 4 bases short, with 12 bases between. Germline CDR1 and CDR2: MNHNS and SASEGT. As DNA, the CDR3 is TGTGCCAGCAGTTTACAGGGTCTTTACGAGCAGTACTTC. It yields the protein CASSLQGLYEQYF.

This clonotype has a count of ten or more. This chain joins TRBV20-1 and TRBJ2-1; 8 bases agree with TRBD2. V gave up 7 bases and J gave up 0 bases; unmatched junction bases: 5. The germline CDR1 and CDR2 sequences are DFQATT and SNEGSKA (reference sequence). CDR3 size: 14 residues. CDR3 coding DNA: TGCAGTGTAAGCGGGGGAAGCTCCTACAATGAGCAGTTCTTC. This encodes CSVSGGSSYNEQFF.

This clonotype came up a few times. This chain uses TRBV19 with TRBJ2-5, with TRBD2 identical over 9 bases. CDR1 is LNHDA and CDR2 is SQIVND in the germline V gene (reference sequence). This CDR3 has 16 amino acids. V lost 4 bases, J lost 2 bases, and 8 bases stayed unmatched. The CDR3 DNA follows: TGTGCCAGTAGTACCTGGGGTAGCGGGAGACAAGAGACCCAGTACTTC. Residues: CASSTWGSGRQETQYF.

The rearrangement joins TRBV7-9 to TRBJ1-4; maybe TRBD1 (6 bases). From germline, CDR1 is SEHNR and CDR2 FQNEAQ (reference sequence). Trimming took 5 bases from V and 4 from J, leaving 14 bases between them. The CDR3 consists of 15 residues. The chain's CDR3 is CASSPQTGINEKLFF. The CDR3 DNA reads as TGTGCCAGCAGCCCCCAAACAGGGATTAATGAAAAACTGTTTTTT.

V is TRBV28 and J is TRBJ1-3, with D unclear. The length of the CDR3 is 14 residues. The V gene's germline CDR1 is MDHEN and CDR2 SYDVKM. Trimming left V 5 bases short and J 4 bases short, with 12 bases between. CDR3 region: CASSVEYRGNTIYF. DNA for the CDR3: TGTGCCAGCAGTGTGGAATACCGGGGAAACACCATATATTTT.

The chain combines TRBV28 with TRBJ2-4; a possible D gene is TRBD1 (6 bases). The CDR3 contains 13 residues. Germline lookup yields CDR1 MDHEN and CDR2 SYDVKM. The V end lost 7 bases, the J end lost 7 bases, and 14 bases lay between the germline ends. The CDR3 DNA follows: TGTGCCAGCACCCCAGGACAGTATAACATTCAGTACTTC. Its protein is CASTPGQYNIQYF.

This clonotype came up many times. The rearrangement joins TRBV30 to TRBJ1-1; no clear D. Germline lookup yields CDR1 GTSNPN and CDR2 SVGIG (reference sequence). Trimming took off 3 bases at V and 3 bases at J, with 8 bases between the two ends. The CDR3 consists of 12 residues. CDR3 amino acids: CAWRIQDTEAFF. The CDR3 bases are TGTGCCTGGAGGATTCAAGACACTGAAGCTTTCTTT.

This clonotype was seen many times. The chain employs TRBV5-1 and TRBJ1-4, with TRBD1 matching over 9 bases. The CDR3 covers 18 residues. Germline loops: CDR1 SGHRS, CDR2 YFSETQ. V gave up 3 bases and J gave up 3 bases; unmatched junction bases: 12. CDR3 bases: TGCGCCAGCAGCTCCGGGACAGGGACTATCCGCCCTAATGAAAAACTGTTTTTT. Its protein is CASSSGTGTIRPNEKLFF. Full variable domain (outside the CDR3, taken from reference TRBV5-1 and TRBJ1-4): KAGVTQTPRYLIKTRGQQVTLSCSPISGHRSVSWYQQTPGQGLQFLFEYFSETQRNKGNFPGRFSGRQFSNSRSEMNVSTLELGDSALYLCASSSGTGTIRPNEKLFFGSGTQLSVL.

This clonotype has at least ten counts. The chain couples TRBV11-2 to TRBJ2-4; D possibly matches TRBD1 or TRBD2 (6 bases each). Per the germline V gene, CDR1 is SGHAT and CDR2 is FQNNGV. The CDR3 runs to 15 residues. The V gene lost 0 bases and the J gene lost 9 bases, with 15 bases spanning the gap. CDR3 coding DNA: TGTGCCAGCAGCTTAGACGGCCTTGGGGGGCGCATTCAGTACTTC. It yields the protein CASSLDGLGGRIQYF.

At least ten counts were recorded for this clonotype. The rearrangement links TRBV5-1 to TRBJ2-1; D may correspond to TRBD1 or TRBD2 (6 bases each). CDR1 and CDR2 from the germline V gene are SGHRS and YFSETQ. The CDR3 sequence is 15 residues long. Trimming took off 0 bases at V and 4 bases at J, with 11 bases between the two ends. CDR3 region: CASSLGGTQYNEQFF. CDR3 DNA: TGCGCCAGCAGCTTGGGCGGGACACAATACAATGAGCAGTTCTTC.

This clonotype was seen more than once but under ten times. V usage is TRBV6-5 and J usage is TRBJ2-2, with D hard to call. Trimming cost V 2 bases and J 1 base, with 5 bases left between them. The CDR3 runs 14 residues. Per germline, CDR1 MNHEY and CDR2 SVGAGI. The CDR3 loop reads CASSYGVNTGELFF. In DNA form, the CDR3 reads TGTGCCAGCAGTTACGGGGTGAACACCGGGGAGCTGTTTTTT.

J is TRBJ2-3 and V is TRBV10-3; 11 positions match TRBD2. V was clipped by 6 bases and J by 8 bases; unmatched bases: 1. This CDR3 is built from 12 residues. CDR1 and CDR2 (germline): ENHRY, SYGVKD. CDR3 region: CAIRGLAGTQYF. The CDR3 DNA reads as TGTGCCATCAGAGGACTAGCGGGTACGCAGTATTTT.

This clonotype was recorded at least ten times. The chain employs TRBV18 and TRBJ2-5; a possible D gene is TRBD2 (6 bases). The V and J ends lost 2 bases and 1 base respectively, with 14 bases between them. Germline assignment: CDR1 KGHSH and CDR2 LQKENI. The CDR3 extends over 16 amino acids. CDR3: CASSPARGSFQETQYF. CDR3 sequence (DNA): TGTGCCAGCTCACCAGCTCGGGGGTCTTTCCAAGAGACCCAGTACTTC.